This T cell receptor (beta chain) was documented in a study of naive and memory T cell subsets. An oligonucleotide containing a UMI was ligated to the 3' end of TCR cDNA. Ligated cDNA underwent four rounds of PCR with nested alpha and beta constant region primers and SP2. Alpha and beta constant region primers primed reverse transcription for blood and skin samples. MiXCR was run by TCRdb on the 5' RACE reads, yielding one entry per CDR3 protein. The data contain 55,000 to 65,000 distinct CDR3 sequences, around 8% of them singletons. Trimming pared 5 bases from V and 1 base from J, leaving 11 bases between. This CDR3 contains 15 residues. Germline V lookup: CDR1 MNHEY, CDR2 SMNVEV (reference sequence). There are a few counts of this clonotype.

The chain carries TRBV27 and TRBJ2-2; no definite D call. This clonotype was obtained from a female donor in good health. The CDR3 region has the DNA TGTGCCAGCAGTCCCTGGGTCGGGAACACCGGGGAGCTGTTTTTT. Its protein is CASSPWVGNTGELFF.